This TCR beta chain comes out of a study of tumor-infiltrating lymphocytes in oesophageal squamous cell carcinoma. Per the germline V gene, CDR1 is SGHTA and CDR2 is FQGTGA. Trimming removed 2 bases at V and 3 bases at J, with 10 bases between. The CDR3 is 15 residues long. Each CDR3 protein gets one entry after TCRdb re-called the PCR reads with MiXCR. The sample holds 15,000 to 20,000 distinct CDR3 sequences; roughly 40% are singletons and the top ten take roughly 38%. The chain links TRBV7-3 to TRBJ2-2, with no clear D. Input material: esophageal tumor tissue. This clonotype originated in a male donor with esophageal squamous cell carcinoma. The CDR3 is CASSLLPGYTGELFF. CDR3 nucleotide sequence: TGTGCCAGCAGCTTACTTCCTGGTTACACCGGGGAGCTGTTTTTT.